Below, 11 T cell receptor beta chains from the same sample are listed, as sequenced in a study of blood T cell repertoires in COVID-19. Some clones are missing from TCRdb's copy, which holds only in-frame ones; the method was immunoSEQ multiplex PCR. The table lists fewer than 85,000 clones, around nine tenths of them singletons. Source material: peripheral blood. These receptors all come from a human donor in a cohort sampled during active COVID-19.

The V call is TRBV9, the J call TRBJ2-3; TRBD1 aligns across 8 bases. Germline V gene sequence: CDR1 SGDLS, CDR2 YYNGEE. The CDR3 runs to 15 residues. Trimming at V came to 4 bases and at J to 2 bases, leaving 6 bases not matched to a gene. The CDR3 region has the DNA TGTGCCAGCAGCTTATGGACAGGGCCCACAGATACGCAGTATTTT. It translates to CASSLWTGPTDTQYF. Looking up the rest from reference TRBV9 and TRBJ2-3 gives the full variable domain: DSGVTQTPKHLITATGQRVTLRCSPRSGDLSVYWYQQSLDQGLQFLIQYYNGEERAKGNILERFSAQQFPDLHSELNLSSLELGDSALYFCASSLWTGPTDTQYFGPGTRLTVL.

The chain employs TRBV29-1 and TRBJ1-1, with 7 bases fitting TRBD1. CDR3 length: 14 amino acids. V shed 5 bases, J shed 5 bases, and the junction held 11 bases outside the gene matches. Germline values: CDR1 SQVTM, CDR2 ANQGSEA. The CDR3: CSVPRGGQVTEAFF. The DNA for the CDR3 is TGCAGCGTTCCGCGGGGAGGACAGGTTACTGAAGCTTTCTTT.

The chain is built from TRBV27 and TRBJ1-1; possibly TRBD1 for D (5 bases). This CDR3 has 13 amino acids. Trimming shortened V by 5 bases and J by 5 bases, and 12 bases separated the two germline ends. CDR1 is MNHEY, CDR2 SMNVEV, per germline (reference sequence). CDR3 protein: CASSPPYRTEAFF. CDR3 DNA sequence: TGTGCCAGCAGTCCCCCTTACAGGACTGAAGCTTTCTTT.

The chain couples TRBV6-1 to TRBJ2-7, with no clear D. Trimming stripped 3 bases from V and 5 bases from J, with 8 bases between. The CDR3 is 12 residues long. The germline gives CDR1 MNHNS, CDR2 SASEGT. The CDR3 nucleotides read TGTGCCAGCAGTGAGACAATCAACGAGCAGTACTTC. This gives the protein CASSETINEQYF.

V is TRBV7-6 and J is TRBJ2-7; 7 nucleotides align to TRBD1. Losses at the gene ends were 5 bases for V and 6 bases for J; bases not matched to a gene: 13. The germline CDR1 and CDR2 sequences are SGHVS and FNYEAQ. This CDR3 contains 15 residues. In DNA, the CDR3 is TGTGCCAGCAGCCCCTGGGACAGCCCCCGCTCCGAGCAGTACTTC. Protein: CASSPWDSPRSEQYF.

This clone was found a few times. The chain recombines TRBV5-4 with TRBJ2-5, with TRBD2 identical over 11 bases. The length of the CDR3 is 15 residues. CDR1 and CDR2 from the germline V gene are SGHNT and YYREEE (reference sequence). Trimming at V came to 4 bases and at J to 3 bases, leaving 5 bases not matched to a gene. CDR3 loop: CASSRTSGLKETQYF. The CDR3 coding sequence is TGTGCCAGCAGCCGGACTAGCGGGCTTAAAGAGACCCAGTACTTC.

The V gene is TRBV9, the J gene TRBJ1-4, with D tentatively TRBD1 (5 bases). The CDR3 loop spans 13 amino acids. The ends were cut back, 2 bases at V and 8 bases at J, with 10 bases in the middle. Germline values: CDR1 SGDLS, CDR2 YYNGEE. The CDR3 region has the DNA TGTGCCAGCAGCGTGGGGGGTGGGGAAAAACTGTTTTTT. Translation: CASSVGGGEKLFF.

This clone was counted a single time. The rearrangement joins TRBV7-9 to TRBJ1-2; 9 positions agree with TRBD1. V dropped 3 bases and J dropped 6; count of bases not matched to a gene: 5. In germline, CDR1 is SEHNR, CDR2 FQNEAQ (reference sequence). CDR3 size: 14 residues. The CDR3 nucleotides are TGTGCCAGCAGCTTCGGGACAGGGAAAAATGGCTACACCTTC. It translates to CASSFGTGKNGYTF.

The V and J genes are TRBV5-4 and TRBJ2-2; TRBD2 aligns across 10 bases. The CDR3 contains 17 residues. J gave up 7 bases and V 0 bases, and 9 bases lay outside the gene matches. Germline V CDR1 and CDR2: SGHNT, YYREEE (reference sequence). The chain's CDR3 is CASSLGRSGGAGGELFF. The CDR3 DNA is TGTGCCAGCAGCTTGGGTCGGAGCGGGGGGGCTGGCGGGGAGCTGTTTTTT.

The V gene is TRBV30, the J gene TRBJ1-2, with D perhaps matching TRBD1 (6 bases). This CDR3 comprises 14 residues. Germline loops: CDR1 GTSNPN, CDR2 SVGIG (reference sequence). The V gene lost 4 bases and the J gene lost 8 bases, with 20 bases spanning the gap. The CDR3 spells CAWISLTGLGGYTF. CDR3 bases: TGTGCCTGGATTTCCCTTACAGGGTTAGGCGGCTACACCTTC.

The chain joins TRBV18 to TRBJ1-6; D gene ambiguous. V shed 3 bases and J shed 5 bases, with 11 bases lying between them. Germline CDR1 reads KGHSH; CDR2 reads LQKENI. The CDR3 extends over 15 amino acids. CDR3 residues: CASSPATVNNSPLHF. The CDR3 bases are TGTGCCAGCTCACCGGCAACCGTTAATAATTCACCCCTCCACTTT. The full variable domain, rest sourced from reference TRBV18 and TRBJ1-6, is NAGVMQNPRHLVRRRGQEARLRCSPMKGHSHVYWYRQLPEEGLKFMVYLQKENIIDESGMPKERFSAEFPKEGPSILRIQQVVRGDSAAYFCASSPATVNNSPLHFGNGTRLTVT.